This TCR beta chain originates from a study of blood T cell repertoires in COVID-19. In the study overall: Nucleic acid was either cDNA or gDNA, and it came from T cells, B-cell-depleted T cells, or PBMCs.

The germline V and J ends were trimmed by 3 bases and 4 bases, with 16 bases remaining between them. The CDR3 covers 16 residues. CDR1 is SGHDN and CDR2 is FVKESK in the germline V gene. The table came from immunoSEQ multiplex PCR; TCRdb's copy has only in-frame clones and leaves some out. The table records hundreds of thousands of clones, less than 90% of them present only once. V gene TRBV14 combines with J gene TRBJ1-5; no clear D. The sequence was obtained from a woman aged 45 to 65 with acute or convalescent COVID-19. Sequenced sample: peripheral blood. The CDR3: CASSHQGMTGNQPQHF. Written as DNA, the CDR3 is TGTGCCAGCAGCCACCAAGGTATGACGGGGAATCAGCCCCAGCATTTT. The complete variable domain, with remaining parts taken from reference TRBV14 and TRBJ1-5, reads EAGVTQFPSHSVIEKGQTVTLRCDPISGHDNLYWYRRVMGKEIKFLLHFVKESKQDESGMPNNRFLAERTGGTYSTLKVQPAELEDSGVYFCASSHQGMTGNQPQHFGDGTRLSIL.